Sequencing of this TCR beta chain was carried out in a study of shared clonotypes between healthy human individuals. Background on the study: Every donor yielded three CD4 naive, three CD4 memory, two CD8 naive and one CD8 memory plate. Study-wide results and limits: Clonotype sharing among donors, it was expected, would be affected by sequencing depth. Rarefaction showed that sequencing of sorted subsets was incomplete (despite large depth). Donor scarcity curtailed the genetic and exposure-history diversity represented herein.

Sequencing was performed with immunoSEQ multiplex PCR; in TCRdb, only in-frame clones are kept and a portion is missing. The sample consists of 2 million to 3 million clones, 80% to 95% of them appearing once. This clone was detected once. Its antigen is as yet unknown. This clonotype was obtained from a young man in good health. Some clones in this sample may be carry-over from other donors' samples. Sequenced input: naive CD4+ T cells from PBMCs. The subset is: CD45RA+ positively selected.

CDR3 DNA sequence: TGTGCCAGCAGCACCGTAGACAGGAGGCTATGTGAGCAGTACTTC. Its translation: CASSTVDRRLCEQYF. The V and J genes are TRBV7-3 and TRBJ2-7; weak D call: TRBD1 (6 bases). CDR1 is SGHTA and CDR2 is FQGTGA in the germline V gene. The CDR3 spans 15 residues. V lost 5 bases and J lost 7, with 21 bases in between. The full variable domain, its missing parts supplied by reference TRBV7-3 and TRBJ2-7, is GAGVSQTPSNKVTEKGKYVELRCDPISGHTALYWYRQSLGQGPEFLIYFQGTGAADDSGLPNDRFFAVRPEGSVSTLKIQRTERGDSAVYLCASSTVDRRLCEQYFGPGTRLTVT.